This is a list of T cell receptor beta chains from one sample in a study of blood T cell repertoires in COVID-19. Repertoires were generated with immunoSEQ multiplex PCR, while TCRdb's copy carries only in-frame clones and drops some. This repertoire shows a few hundred thousand clones, 70% to 90% found once; its top ten account for around 3%. The specimen sequenced was peripheral blood. The receptors stem from a woman in her thirties with COVID-19, enrolled during active disease. CDR3s include the opening cysteine and the closing phenylalanine or tryptophan. The D gene is left open where the match is weak. A row's size may be missing; if present it is once, few, many or a size class.

V gene	clone size	D gene	J gene	CDR3 DNA	CDR3 protein
TRBV5-6	NA	NA	TRBJ2-3	TGTGCCAGCAGCTTGCCAGGGGAAGCAGTTAGTGATACGCAGTATTTT	CASSLPGEAVSDTQYF
TRBV7-8	NA	NA	TRBJ1-5	TGTGCCAGCAGCCCTGGGAGGTCTTGGGAGAATCAGCCCCAGCATTTT	CASSPGRSWENQPQHF
TRBV7-8	NA	TRBD2	TRBJ2-3	TGTGCCAGCAGCCCCGCACGCAGGACTAGCGGGAGCACAGATACGCAGTATTTT	CASSPARRTSGSTDTQYF
TRBV30	NA	NA	TRBJ2-1	TGTGCCTGGAGTGTAAGACTTGAGCAGTTCTTC	CAWSVRLEQFF
TRBV7-9	NA	NA	TRBJ1-2	TGTGCCAGCAGCCCCGGGTTGGCTTGGGGCTACACCTTC	CASSPGLAWGYTF
TRBV13	once	NA	TRBJ1-1	TGTGCCAGCAGCTTAGGGTCGCGGAACACTGAAGCTTTCTTT	CASSLGSRNTEAFF
TRBV6-2/TRBV6-3	few	NA	TRBJ2-2	TGTGCCAGCAGCCAGACTGCGAACACCGGGGAGCTGTTTTTT	CASSQTANTGELFF
TRBV11-2	NA	TRBD2	TRBJ2-5	TGTGCCAGCAGCTTAGTCCTGGCGGGAGGAGCAGAGACCCAGTACTTC	CASSLVLAGGAETQYF
TRBV27	NA	TRBD2	TRBJ2-3	TGTGCCAGCAGTTGGGGGACTAGCGGGAGGGATACGCAGTATTTT	CASSWGTSGRDTQYF
TRBV2	NA	NA	TRBJ2-2	TGTGCCGTCGTATTGATCAGGAACACCGGGGAGCTGTTTTTT	CAVVLIRNTGELFF
TRBV2	NA	NA	TRBJ2-5	TGTGCCAGCAGGAGGCAAGAGACCCAGTACTTC	CASRRQETQYF
TRBV11-3	NA	NA	TRBJ1-2	TGTGCCAGCAGGGACACCCTATTTGGCTACACCTTC	CASRDTLFGYTF
TRBV29-1	NA	NA	TRBJ2-1	TGCAGCGTTGGGCTAGAGGGCCCCAATGAGCAGTTCTTC	CSVGLEGPNEQFF
TRBV19	NA	TRBD1	TRBJ1-5	TGTGCCAGTATCCCTACCTATACAGGGGAAGTTTATAGCAATCAGCCCCAGCATTTT	CASIPTYTGEVYSNQPQHF
TRBV5-5	NA	TRBD1	TRBJ1-1	TGTGCCAGCAGCCAGCTAGGGACAGGGTCTCTTGAAGCTTTCTTT	CASSQLGTGSLEAFF
TRBV29-1	NA	NA	TRBJ2-3	TGCAGCGTTCATACAGTTCTAACAGATACGCAGTATTTT	CSVHTVLTDTQYF
TRBV2	NA	NA	TRBJ1-4	TGTGCCAGCAGCTCCGGGGGGCTTAATGAAAAACTGTTTTTT	CASSSGGLNEKLFF
TRBV28	NA	NA	TRBJ1-1	TGTGCCAGCAGCCCTCCTAGTGCCACTGAAGCTTTCTTT	CASSPPSATEAFF
TRBV11-2	NA	NA	TRBJ2-3	TGTGCCAGCAGCCTGACAGGTAGCACAGATACGCAGTATTTT	CASSLTGSTDTQYF